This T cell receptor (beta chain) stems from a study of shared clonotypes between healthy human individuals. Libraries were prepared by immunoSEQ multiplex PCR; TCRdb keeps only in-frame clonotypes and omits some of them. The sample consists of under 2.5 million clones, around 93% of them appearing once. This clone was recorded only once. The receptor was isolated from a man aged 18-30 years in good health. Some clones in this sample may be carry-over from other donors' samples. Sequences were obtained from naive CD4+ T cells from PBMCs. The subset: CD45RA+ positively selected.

CDR3 protein: CASSFDPGQGFHEQYF. The DNA of the CDR3 is TGTGCCAGCAGCTTCGACCCGGGACAGGGGTTCCACGAGCAGTACTTC. The rearrangement uses TRBV7-9 and TRBJ2-7; the match to TRBD1 covers 10 bases. The length of the CDR3 is 16 residues. Losses at the gene ends were 3 bases for V and 5 bases for J; bases not matched to a gene: 10. Germline CDR1 and CDR2: SEHNR and FQNEAQ (reference sequence).